This passage covers 5 T cell receptor beta chains from one sample sequenced in a study of a mutant IDH1 vaccine in newly diagnosed glioma. The protocol was immunoSEQ multiplex PCR, while the TCRdb copy is restricted to in-frame clones and leaves out a portion. Of about 53,000 clones listed, 82% are singletons. Indicated time point: week 5, during vaccination. One vaccine dose held 300 ug of mutant IDH1 20-mer peptide and came with topical imiquimod. These TCRs' antigens remain unknown. Material: PBMCs, obtained from a glioma patient whose treatment included an IDH1 peptide vaccine. These receptors all stem from a woman younger than 35 with glioma. Some clones in this sample may be carry-over from other donors' samples.

CDR3 amino acids: CASSPDGGDEQFF. The CDR3 nucleotides are TGTGCCAGCAGCCCGGACGGGGGCGATGAGCAGTTCTTC. The chain carries TRBV13 and TRBJ2-1, with D tentatively TRBD1 or TRBD2 (6 bases each). Trimming took 5 bases from V and 8 from J, leaving 13 bases between them. Germline V gene data show CDR1 as PRHDT and CDR2 as FYEKMQ (reference sequence). The CDR3 runs 13 residues. Based on the CDR3 plus reference TRBV13 and TRBJ2-1, the full variable domain is AAGVIQSPRHLIKEKRETATLKCYPIPRHDTVYWYQQGPGQDPQFLISFYEKMQSDKGSIPDRFSAQQFSDYHSELNMSSLELGDSALYFCASSPDGGDEQFFGPGTRLTVL.

This chain links TRBV7-9 with TRBJ2-3; D not certain. This CDR3 has 14 residues. Germline CDR1 is SEHNR and CDR2 is FQNEAQ (reference sequence). V gave up 1 base and J gave up 7 bases, with 12 bases separating them. The DNA for the CDR3 is TGTGCCAGCAGCTTAGACCTATCGAGATATACGCAGTATTTT. This encodes CASSLDLSRYTQYF.

CDR3 DNA sequence: TGTGCCAGCAGTAGGGTGCAAGCTGGGGCCAACGTCCTGACTTTC. It translates to CASSRVQAGANVLTF. The gene calls are TRBV6-5 and TRBJ2-6; D is undetermined. There are 15 residues in the CDR3. Trimming cost V 5 bases and J 2 bases, with 10 bases left between them. Germline V CDR1 and CDR2: MNHEY, SVGAGI.

The chain couples TRBV4-2 to TRBJ1-3; unclear D gene. Germline CDR1 LGHNA, CDR2 YNFKEQ. Trimming pared 0 bases from V and 1 base from J, leaving 7 bases between. This CDR3 has 15 residues. The DNA for the CDR3 is TGTGCCAGCAGCCAAGATCGAGCGTCTGGAAACACCATATATTTT. Translating it yields CASSQDRASGNTIYF.

This sequence joins TRBV14 and TRBJ2-7; 8 bases are a match to TRBD2. The CDR3 is 14 residues long. J lost 1 base, V lost 4 bases, and 3 bases had no gene match. CDR1 is SGHDN, CDR2 FVKESK, per germline. The CDR3 DNA reads TGTGCCAGCAGCCCAGCGGGAGTTTCCTACGAGCAGTACTTC. It encodes CASSPAGVSYEQYF.